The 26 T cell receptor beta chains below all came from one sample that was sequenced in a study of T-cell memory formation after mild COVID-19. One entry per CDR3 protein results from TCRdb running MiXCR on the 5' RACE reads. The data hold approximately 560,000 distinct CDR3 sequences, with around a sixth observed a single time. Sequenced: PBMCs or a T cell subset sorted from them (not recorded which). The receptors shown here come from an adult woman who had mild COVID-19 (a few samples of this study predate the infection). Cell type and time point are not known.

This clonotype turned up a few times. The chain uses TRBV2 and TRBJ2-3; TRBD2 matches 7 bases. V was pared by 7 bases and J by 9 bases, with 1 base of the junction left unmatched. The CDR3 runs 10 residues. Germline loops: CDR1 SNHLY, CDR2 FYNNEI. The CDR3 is CASIGGTQYF. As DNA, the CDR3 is TGTGCCAGCATCGGGGGGACGCAGTATTTT.

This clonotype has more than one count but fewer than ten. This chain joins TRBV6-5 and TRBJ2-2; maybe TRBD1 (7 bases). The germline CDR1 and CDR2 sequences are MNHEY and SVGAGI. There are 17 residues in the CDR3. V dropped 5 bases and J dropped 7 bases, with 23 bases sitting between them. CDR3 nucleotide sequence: TGTGCCAGCAGTAGTTACGCTTCAGGGGGGTTTCACGGGGAGCTGTTTTTT. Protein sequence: CASSSYASGGFHGELFF.

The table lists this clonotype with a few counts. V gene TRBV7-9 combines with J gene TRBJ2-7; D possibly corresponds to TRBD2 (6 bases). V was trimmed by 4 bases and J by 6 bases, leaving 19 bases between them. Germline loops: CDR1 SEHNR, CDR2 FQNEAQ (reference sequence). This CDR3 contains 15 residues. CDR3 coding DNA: TGTGCCAGCAGCTACCCGGAGGGAGTGGCTTCCGAGCAGTACTTC. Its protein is CASSYPEGVASEQYF.

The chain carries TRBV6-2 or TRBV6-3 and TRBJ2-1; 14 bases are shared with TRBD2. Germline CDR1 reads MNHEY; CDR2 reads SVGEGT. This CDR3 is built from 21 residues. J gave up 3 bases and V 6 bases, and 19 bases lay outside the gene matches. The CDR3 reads CASSPAGTSGRTTQLYNEQFF. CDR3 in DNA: TGTGCCAGCAGCCCTGCAGGGACTAGCGGGAGAACTACCCAGCTCTACAATGAGCAGTTCTTC.

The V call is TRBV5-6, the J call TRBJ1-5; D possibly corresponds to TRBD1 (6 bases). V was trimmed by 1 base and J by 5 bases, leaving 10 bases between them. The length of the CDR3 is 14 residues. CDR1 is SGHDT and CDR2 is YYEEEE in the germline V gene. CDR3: CASSLSGVHQPQHF. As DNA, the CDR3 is TGTGCCAGCAGCTTGTCAGGGGTCCATCAGCCCCAGCATTTT.

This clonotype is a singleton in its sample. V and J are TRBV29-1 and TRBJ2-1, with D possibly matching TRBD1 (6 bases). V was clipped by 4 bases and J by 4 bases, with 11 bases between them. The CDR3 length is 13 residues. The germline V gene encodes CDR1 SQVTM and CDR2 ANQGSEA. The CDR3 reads CSVGWGRYNEQFF. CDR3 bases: TGCAGCGTTGGATGGGGGCGGTACAATGAGCAGTTCTTC.

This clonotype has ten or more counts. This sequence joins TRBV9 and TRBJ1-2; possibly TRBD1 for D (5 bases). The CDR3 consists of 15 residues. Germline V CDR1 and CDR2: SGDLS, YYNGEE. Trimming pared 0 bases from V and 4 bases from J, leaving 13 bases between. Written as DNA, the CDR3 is TGTGCCAGCAGCGTAGGTTGGGCAGGGACCTATGGCTACACCTTC. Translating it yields CASSVGWAGTYGYTF.

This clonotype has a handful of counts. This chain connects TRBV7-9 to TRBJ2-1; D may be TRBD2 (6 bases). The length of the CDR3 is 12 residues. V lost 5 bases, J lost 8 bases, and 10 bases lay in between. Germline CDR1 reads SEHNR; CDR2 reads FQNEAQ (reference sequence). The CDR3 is CASSGDSHEQFF. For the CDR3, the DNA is TGTGCCAGCAGCGGGGACTCGCATGAGCAGTTCTTC. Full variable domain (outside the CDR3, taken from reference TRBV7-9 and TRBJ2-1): DTGVSQNPRHKITKRGQNVTFRCDPISEHNRLYWYRQTLGQGPEFLTYFQNEAQLEKSRLLSDRFSAERPKGSFSTLEIQRTEQGDSAMYLCASSGDSHEQFFGPGTRLTVL.

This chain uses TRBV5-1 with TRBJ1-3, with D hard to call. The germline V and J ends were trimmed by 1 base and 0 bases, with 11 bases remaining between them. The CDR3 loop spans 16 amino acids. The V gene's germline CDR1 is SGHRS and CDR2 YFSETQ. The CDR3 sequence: CASSLQQLISGNTIYF. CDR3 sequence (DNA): TGCGCCAGCAGCTTGCAGCAGCTGATCTCTGGAAACACCATATATTTT.

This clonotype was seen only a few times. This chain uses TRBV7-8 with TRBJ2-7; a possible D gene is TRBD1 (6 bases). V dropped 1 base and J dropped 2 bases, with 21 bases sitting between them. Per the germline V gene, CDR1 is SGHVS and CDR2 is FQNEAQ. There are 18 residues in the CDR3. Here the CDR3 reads CASSLGIDRYRSTYEQYF. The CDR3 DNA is TGTGCCAGCAGCTTAGGGATAGACAGGTACAGGTCCACCTACGAGCAGTACTTC.

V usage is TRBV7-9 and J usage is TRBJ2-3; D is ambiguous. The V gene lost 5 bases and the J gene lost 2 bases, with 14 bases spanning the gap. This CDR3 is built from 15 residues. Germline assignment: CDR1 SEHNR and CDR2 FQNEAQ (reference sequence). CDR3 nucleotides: TGTGCCAGCAGCGCTGGTGACCGGACCACAGATACGCAGTATTTT. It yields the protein CASSAGDRTTDTQYF.

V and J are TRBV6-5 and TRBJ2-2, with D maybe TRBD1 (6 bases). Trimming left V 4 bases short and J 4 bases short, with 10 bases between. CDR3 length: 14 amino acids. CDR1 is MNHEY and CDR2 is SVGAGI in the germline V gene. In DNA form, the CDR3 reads TGTGCCAGCAGTTCAAACAGGGTCACCGGGGAGCTGTTTTTT. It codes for CASSSNRVTGELFF.

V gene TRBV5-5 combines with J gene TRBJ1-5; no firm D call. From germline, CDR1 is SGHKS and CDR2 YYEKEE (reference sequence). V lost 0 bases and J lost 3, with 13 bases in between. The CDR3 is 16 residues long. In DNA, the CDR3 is TGTGCCAGCAGCTTGGGCCGACTGACCTCCAATCAGCCCCAGCATTTT. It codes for CASSLGRLTSNQPQHF.

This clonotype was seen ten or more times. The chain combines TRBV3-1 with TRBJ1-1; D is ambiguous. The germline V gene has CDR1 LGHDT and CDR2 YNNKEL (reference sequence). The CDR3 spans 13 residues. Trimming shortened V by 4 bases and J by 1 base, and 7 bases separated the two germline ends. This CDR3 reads CASSLWENTEAFF. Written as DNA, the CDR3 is TGTGCCAGCAGCCTGTGGGAGAACACTGAAGCTTTCTTT.

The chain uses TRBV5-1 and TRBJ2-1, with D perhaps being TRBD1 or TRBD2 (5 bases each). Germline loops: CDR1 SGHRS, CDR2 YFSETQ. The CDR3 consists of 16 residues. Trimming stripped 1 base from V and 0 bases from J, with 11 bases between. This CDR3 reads CASSLSGASSYNEQFF. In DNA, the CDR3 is TGCGCCAGCAGCTTGTCCGGGGCTAGCTCCTACAATGAGCAGTTCTTC.

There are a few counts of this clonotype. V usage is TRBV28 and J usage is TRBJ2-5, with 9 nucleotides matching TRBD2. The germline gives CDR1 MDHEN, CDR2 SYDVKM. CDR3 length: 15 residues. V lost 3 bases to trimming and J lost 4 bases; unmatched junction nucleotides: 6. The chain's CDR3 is CASSFRGLARETQYF. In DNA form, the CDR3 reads TGTGCCAGCAGTTTCCGTGGACTAGCGAGAGAGACCCAGTACTTC.

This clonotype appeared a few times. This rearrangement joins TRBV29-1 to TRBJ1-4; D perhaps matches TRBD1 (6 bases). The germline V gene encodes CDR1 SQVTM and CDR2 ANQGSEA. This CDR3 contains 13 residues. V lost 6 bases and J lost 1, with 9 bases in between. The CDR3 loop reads CSVQGLTNEKLFF. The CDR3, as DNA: TGCAGCGTGCAGGGGTTAACTAATGAAAAACTGTTTTTT. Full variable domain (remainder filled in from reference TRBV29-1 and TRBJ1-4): SAVISQKPSRDICQRGTSLTIQCQVDSQVTMMFWYRQQPGQSLTLIATANQGSEATYESGFVIDKFPISRPNLTFSTLTVSNMSPEDSSIYLCSVQGLTNEKLFFGSGTQLSVL.

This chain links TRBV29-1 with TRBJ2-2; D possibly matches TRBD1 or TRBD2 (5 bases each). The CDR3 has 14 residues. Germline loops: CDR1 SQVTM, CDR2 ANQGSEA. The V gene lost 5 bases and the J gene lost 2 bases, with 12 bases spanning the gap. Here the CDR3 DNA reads TGCAGCGTTTCCGGGACCTCTAACACCGGGGAGCTGTTTTTT. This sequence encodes CSVSGTSNTGELFF.

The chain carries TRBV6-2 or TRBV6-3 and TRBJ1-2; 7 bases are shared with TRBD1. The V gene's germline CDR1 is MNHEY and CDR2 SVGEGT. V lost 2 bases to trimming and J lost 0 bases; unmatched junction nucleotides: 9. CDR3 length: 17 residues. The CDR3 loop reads CASSYPRGGRPNYGYTF. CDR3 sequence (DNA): TGTGCCAGCAGTTACCCTAGAGGGGGCCGGCCTAACTATGGCTACACCTTC.

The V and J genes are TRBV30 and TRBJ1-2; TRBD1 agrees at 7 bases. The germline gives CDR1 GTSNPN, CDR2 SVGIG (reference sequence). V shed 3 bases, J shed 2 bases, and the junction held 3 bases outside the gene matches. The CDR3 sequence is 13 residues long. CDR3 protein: CAWSHRGNYGYTF. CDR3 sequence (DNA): TGTGCCTGGAGCCACAGGGGAAACTATGGCTACACCTTC.

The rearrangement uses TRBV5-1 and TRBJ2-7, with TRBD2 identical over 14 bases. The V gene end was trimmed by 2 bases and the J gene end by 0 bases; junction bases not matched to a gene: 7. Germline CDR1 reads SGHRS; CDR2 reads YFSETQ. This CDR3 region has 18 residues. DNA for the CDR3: TGCGCCAGCAGCTTCGGGACTAGCGGGGGTAGTTACTCCTACGAGCAGTACTTC. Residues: CASSFGTSGGSYSYEQYF.

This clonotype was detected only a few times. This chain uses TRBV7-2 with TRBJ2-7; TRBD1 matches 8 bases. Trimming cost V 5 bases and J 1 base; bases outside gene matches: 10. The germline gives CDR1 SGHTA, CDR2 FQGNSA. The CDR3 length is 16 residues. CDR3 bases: TGTGCCAGCAGCCCCGAACAGGGGGTGGGATCCTACGAGCAGTACTTC. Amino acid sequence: CASSPEQGVGSYEQYF.

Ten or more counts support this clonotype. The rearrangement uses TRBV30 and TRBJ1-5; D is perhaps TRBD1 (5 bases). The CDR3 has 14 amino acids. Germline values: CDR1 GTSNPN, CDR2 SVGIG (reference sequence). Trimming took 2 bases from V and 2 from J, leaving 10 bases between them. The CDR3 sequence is CAWSKGARNQPQHF. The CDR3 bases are TGTGCCTGGAGTAAAGGGGCACGCAATCAGCCCCAGCATTTT. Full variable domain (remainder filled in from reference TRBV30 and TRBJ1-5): SQTIHQWPATLVQPVGSPLSLECTVEGTSNPNLYWYRQAAGRGLQLLFYSVGIGQISSEVPQNLSASRPQDRQFILSSKKLLLSDSGFYLCAWSKGARNQPQHFGDGTRLSIL.

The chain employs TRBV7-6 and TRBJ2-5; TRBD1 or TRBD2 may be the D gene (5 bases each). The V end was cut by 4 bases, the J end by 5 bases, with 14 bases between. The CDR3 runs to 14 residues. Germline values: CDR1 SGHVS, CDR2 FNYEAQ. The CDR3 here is CASSSQGDRETQYF. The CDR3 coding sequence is TGTGCCAGCAGCTCTCAGGGAGATCGGGAGACCCAGTACTTC.

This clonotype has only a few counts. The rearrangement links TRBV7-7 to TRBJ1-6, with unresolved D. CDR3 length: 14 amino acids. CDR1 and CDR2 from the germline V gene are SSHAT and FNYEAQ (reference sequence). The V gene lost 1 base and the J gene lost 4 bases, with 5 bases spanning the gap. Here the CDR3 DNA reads TGTGCCAGCAGCTTAGACCCTTATAATTCACCCCTCCACTTT. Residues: CASSLDPYNSPLHF.

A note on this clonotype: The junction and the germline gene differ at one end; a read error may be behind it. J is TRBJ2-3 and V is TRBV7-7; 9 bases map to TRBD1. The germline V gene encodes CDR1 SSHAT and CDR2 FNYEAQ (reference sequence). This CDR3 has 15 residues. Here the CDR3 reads CASSLGTGKTDTQYF. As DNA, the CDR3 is TGTGCTAGCAGCTTAGGGACAGGGAAGACAGATACGCAGTATTTT.